This passage covers 13 T cell receptor beta chains from one sample sequenced in a study of shared clonotypes between healthy human individuals. Cells designated naive CD8 were CD45RO-negative and were positively selected for CCR7, with terminally differentiated effector memory CD45RA+ cells excluded. The table came from immunoSEQ multiplex PCR; TCRdb's copy has only in-frame clones and leaves some out. The sample carries some 2.1 million clones, about 95% recorded once. Sequencing input: naive CD8+ T cells sorted from blood. These receptors were taken from a man younger than 35 in good health.

This sequence joins TRBV6-1 and TRBJ2-7; possibly TRBD2 for D (5 bases). The CDR3 is 13 residues long. Germline V gives CDR1 MNHNS, CDR2 SASEGT. Trimming stripped 5 bases from V and 3 bases from J, with 11 bases between. The CDR3 loop reads CASSLRADYEQYF. DNA for the CDR3: TGTGCCAGCAGTTTGCGGGCCGACTACGAGCAGTACTTC.

The CDR3 loop reads CASSFTPGRYEQYF. The DNA of the CDR3 is TGTGCCAGCAGCTTCACACCGGGGAGATACGAGCAGTACTTC. This chain links TRBV7-2 with TRBJ2-7; D is possibly TRBD2 (5 bases). The germline V gene has CDR1 SGHTA and CDR2 FQGNSA. With 3 bases removed from V and 4 bases from J, the gap between germline ends came to 13 bases. CDR3 length equals 14 residues.

Notes on this clone: Germline is not matched at one junction end, which may reflect a read error. This chain joins TRBV7-7 and TRBJ2-7; 9 bases line up with TRBD1. Per the germline V gene, CDR1 is SSHAT and CDR2 is FNYEAQ (reference sequence). The CDR3 covers 16 residues. The CDR3 region is CASSPNPGTGNFEQYF. The CDR3 DNA follows: TGTGCTAGCAGCCCCAATCCCGGGACAGGGAACTTCGAGCAGTACTTC.

The CDR3 region has the DNA TGTGCCAGCAGCCCCAGGAGGACTAGCGGCCCTCGAGAGACCCAGTACTTC. This translates into CASSPRRTSGPRETQYF. The chain uses TRBV11-2 and TRBJ2-5; 10 nucleotides agree with TRBD2. Per germline, CDR1 SGHAT and CDR2 FQNNGV. The CDR3 length is 17 residues. The J segment lost 4 bases and the V segment lost 5 bases, leaving 13 bases of the junction unmatched.

The chain joins TRBV30 to TRBJ2-1; the D is unclear. Trimming stripped 5 bases from V and 10 bases from J, with 12 bases between. The germline V gene has CDR1 GTSNPN and CDR2 SVGIG (reference sequence). The CDR3 is 11 residues long. The CDR3 region is CAWGSNLEQFF. CDR3 DNA: TGTGCCTGGGGTTCGAACTTGGAGCAGTTCTTC.

The rearrangement links TRBV11-2 to TRBJ2-3, with 11 bases that match TRBD2. This CDR3 region has 17 residues. With V trimmed by 0 bases and J by 4 bases, 6 bases remained unmatched. Germline-derived CDR1 and CDR2 are SGHAT and FQNNGV. CDR3 coding DNA: TGTGCCAGCAGCTTAGAGGCTGGGACTAGCGGTGCAGATACGCAGTATTTT. Translating it yields CASSLEAGTSGADTQYF.

The chain is built from TRBV6-6 and TRBJ2-2; TRBD2 is a possible D gene (6 bases). The CDR3 has 15 amino acids. V lost 1 base to trimming and J lost 6 bases, with 12 bases between them. Germline V gene sequence: CDR1 MNHNY, CDR2 SVGAGI (reference sequence). In DNA form, the CDR3 reads TGTGCCAGCAGTTACTATGGGGGAGGCGCCGGGGAGCTGTTTTTT. This encodes CASSYYGGGAGELFF.

This clone was seen just once. The rearrangement links TRBV4-1 to TRBJ1-1, with 8 positions matching TRBD1. CDR1 is MGHRA, CDR2 YSYEKL, per germline. Trimming removed 1 base from V and 5 bases from J; junction bases left unmatched: 6. The CDR3 runs 15 residues. The CDR3 coding sequence is TGCGCCAGCAGCCAAGTACAGGGGGGAGTTACTGAAGCTTTCTTT. It codes for CASSQVQGGVTEAFF.

V and J are TRBV4-1 and TRBJ2-5, with D possibly TRBD1 on 5 matching bases. The V gene's germline CDR1 is MGHRA and CDR2 YSYEKL. The CDR3 loop spans 15 amino acids. Between the trimmed V and J ends, which lost 8 bases and 1 base, there was a span of 17 bases. CDR3 bases: TGCGCCAGCGGGCCACCAGGGTTTTTCCAAGAGACCCAGTACTTC. Encoded protein: CASGPPGFFQETQYF.

This chain's CDR3 is CASSPGGESTWGYTF. CDR3 bases: TGTGCCAGTTCTCCGGGGGGAGAGTCTACCTGGGGCTACACCTTC. The chain links TRBV6-5 to TRBJ1-2, with a weak D call TRBD1 (5 bases). This CDR3 contains 15 residues. V dropped 9 bases and J dropped 8 bases, with 25 bases sitting between them. Germline V gives CDR1 MNHEY, CDR2 SVGAGI.

Comments on this clone: The same CDR3 is also encoded by other DNA sequences in this sample. This chain connects TRBV2 to TRBJ1-2, with TRBD1 as a possible D gene (5 bases). V gave up 4 bases and J gave up 2 bases, with 8 bases separating them. Germline V gene lookup returns CDR1 SNHLY and CDR2 FYNNEI. The CDR3 contains 13 residues. The CDR3 protein is CASSGGENYGYTF. DNA of the CDR3: TGTGCCAGCAGTGGGGGGGAGAACTATGGCTACACCTTC.

This clone was recorded only once. DNA of the CDR3: TGCGCCAGCAGCCAAGTACTAACAGACTCCTACGAGCAGTACTTC. It codes for CASSQVLTDSYEQYF. The genes are TRBV4-1 and TRBJ2-7; D is uncertain. V lost 1 base and J lost 0, with 10 bases in between. CDR3 length: 15 amino acids. CDR1 and CDR2 from the germline V gene are MGHRA and YSYEKL.

In regard to this clone: This sample includes further DNA sequences coding for the same CDR3. The J gene is TRBJ2-7, the V gene TRBV6-1; D unclear. Germline V CDR1 and CDR2: MNHNS, SASEGT. The CDR3 runs 12 residues. V was clipped by 0 bases and J by 4 bases, with 4 bases between them. Here the CDR3 reads CASSEAPYEQYF. The CDR3 nucleotides are TGTGCCAGCAGTGAAGCCCCGTACGAGCAGTACTTC.